Listed here are 16 T cell receptor beta chains from one sample, sequenced in a study of cytomegalovirus exposure and HLA in healthy donors (dated by TCRdb to 2016 to 2017). Library preparation was by the immunoSEQ multiplex PCR assay. TCRdb re-hosts the immuneACCESS table, in-frame sequences only. Its copies lack some clones; in the studies checked, an unresolved V gene accounts for under half of them, and the cause for the rest is not known. The table for this sample lists around 150,000 clones; 80% to 90% of them were counted only once. Jointly, the top ten make up 2% to 2.5% of the sample. Sequencing used PBMCs. These TCRs come from a woman aged 18-29 years in good health and CMV-seronegative.

The chain combines TRBV28 with TRBJ2-7, with 12 positions matching TRBD1. Per germline, CDR1 MDHEN and CDR2 SYDVKM. Trimming cost V 4 bases and J 4 bases; bases outside gene matches: 5. The CDR3 length is 15 residues. CDR3 nucleotides: TGTGCCAGCAGTTCCGGGACAGGGGGCGGGTACGAGCAGTACTTC. Translated, it gives CASSSGTGGGYEQYF.

This rearrangement joins TRBV19 to TRBJ2-5; maybe TRBD1 (6 bases). Per germline, CDR1 LNHDA and CDR2 SQIVND (reference sequence). This CDR3 comprises 12 residues. Trimming left V 6 bases short and J 3 bases short, with 8 bases between. This CDR3 is CASRDRKETQYF. Here the CDR3 DNA reads TGTGCCAGTAGGGACAGAAAAGAGACCCAGTACTTC.

The V gene is TRBV4-1, the J gene TRBJ2-1; D is possibly TRBD2 (5 bases). V lost 4 bases and J lost 10, with 17 bases in between. CDR1 is MGHRA and CDR2 is YSYEKL in the germline V gene. The length of the CDR3 is 14 residues. The CDR3 loop reads CASSPITSFKEQFF. CDR3 bases: TGCGCCAGCAGCCCTATTACTAGTTTCAAGGAGCAGTTCTTC.

The gene calls are TRBV6-6 and TRBJ2-3, with a tentative D call TRBD2 (7 bases). The V gene lost 6 bases and the J gene lost 4 bases, with 20 bases spanning the gap. This CDR3 spans 16 amino acids. The germline V gene has CDR1 MNHNY and CDR2 SVGAGI (reference sequence). The CDR3 here is CASSAMVRGGADTQYF. The CDR3 DNA reads TGTGCCAGCAGCGCCATGGTCAGGGGAGGGGCAGATACGCAGTATTTT.

The chain links TRBV19 to TRBJ1-1, with D uncertain. The CDR3 sequence is 18 residues long. Trimming removed 5 bases from V and 0 bases from J, with 22 bases in between. The germline gives CDR1 LNHDA, CDR2 SQIVND (reference sequence). CDR3 residues: CASSPLRQSEPMNTEAFF. DNA of the CDR3: TGTGCCAGTAGTCCGTTGAGGCAATCGGAACCGATGAACACTGAAGCTTTCTTT.

The genes are TRBV9 and TRBJ1-6; TRBD1 matches at 9 bases. V trimming: 4 bases; J trimming: 9 bases; junction bases outside the gene matches: 5. This CDR3 is built from 14 residues. From germline, CDR1 is SGDLS and CDR2 YYNGEE. The CDR3 is CASSPGQGSSPLHF. The CDR3 DNA sequence: TGTGCCAGCAGCCCGGGACAGGGCAGTTCACCCCTCCACTTT.

This chain connects TRBV19 to TRBJ1-2, with 7 bases lining up with TRBD1. CDR1 and CDR2 (germline): LNHDA, SQIVND (reference sequence). Trimming took 4 bases from V and 9 from J; bases not matched to a gene: 5. The CDR3 spans 12 residues. CDR3 DNA sequence: TGTGCCAGTAGTACCCAGGGGGGAAGCTACACCTTC. It yields the protein CASSTQGGSYTF.

The chain carries TRBV7-8 and TRBJ1-2, with D maybe TRBD1 (5 bases). V lost 5 bases and J lost 2, with 18 bases in between. This CDR3 has 16 residues. CDR1 SGHVS and CDR2 FQNEAQ come from the germline V gene. The chain's CDR3 is CASSPSQIQGNYGYTF. The DNA for the CDR3 is TGTGCCAGCAGCCCAAGCCAAATTCAGGGAAACTATGGCTACACCTTC.

The V and J genes are TRBV30 and TRBJ1-6; TRBD1 matches at 8 bases. V was clipped by 0 bases and J by 9 bases; unmatched bases: 10. The CDR3 has 16 residues. The germline CDR1 and CDR2 sequences are GTSNPN and SVGIG (reference sequence). CDR3 sequence: CAWSVSRQGPSSPLHF. DNA for the CDR3: TGTGCCTGGAGTGTTTCGAGACAGGGGCCGAGTTCACCCCTCCACTTT.

V usage is TRBV6-1 and J usage is TRBJ1-2; D uncertain. Germline CDR1 is MNHNS and CDR2 is SASEGT. The CDR3 has 15 amino acids. The germline V and J ends were trimmed by 2 bases and 8 bases, with 18 bases remaining between them. The CDR3 sequence: CASSEIYSASVGYTF. The DNA of the CDR3 is TGTGCCAGCAGTGAAATTTATAGCGCTTCGGTAGGCTACACCTTC.

The chain links TRBV5-1 to TRBJ2-2; D is unclear. V lost 1 base to trimming and J lost 5 bases, with 6 bases between them. The CDR3 has 13 amino acids. Germline-derived CDR1 and CDR2 are SGHRS and YFSETQ. CDR3 in DNA: TGCGCCAGCAGCTTGTCCCCAACCGGGGAGCTGTTTTTT. It codes for CASSLSPTGELFF.

The chain has TRBV30 and TRBJ2-1; 10 nucleotides agree with TRBD2. There are 16 residues in the CDR3. The germline V gene has CDR1 GTSNPN and CDR2 SVGIG (reference sequence). V trimming: 1 base; J trimming: 2 bases; junction bases outside the gene matches: 5. CDR3 bases: TGTGCCTGGAGTGGGGGGACTAGCGAAACCTACAATGAGCAGTTCTTC. Translation gives CAWSGGTSETYNEQFF.

The chain combines TRBV9 with TRBJ1-2; 8 nucleotides line up with TRBD1. The germline gives CDR1 SGDLS, CDR2 YYNGEE. V trimming: 2 bases; J trimming: 6 bases; junction bases outside the gene matches: 9. The CDR3 contains 15 residues. The CDR3: CASSVTSGQGNGYTF. The CDR3 DNA follows: TGTGCCAGCAGCGTGACATCCGGACAGGGTAATGGCTACACCTTC.

The chain links TRBV5-1 to TRBJ1-1; 7 bases map to TRBD1. Germline CDR1 SGHRS, CDR2 YFSETQ. The CDR3 loop spans 16 amino acids. The V and J ends lost 3 bases and 0 bases, in that order; junction bases with no gene match: 8. The CDR3 protein is CASSSKPGQLNTEAFF. CDR3 sequence (DNA): TGCGCCAGCAGCTCAAAACCGGGACAGCTGAACACTGAAGCTTTCTTT.

V and J are TRBV29-1 and TRBJ2-7; 11 bases align to TRBD2. Germline V gene lookup returns CDR1 SQVTM and CDR2 ANQGSEA. This CDR3 has 13 amino acids. V shed 6 bases, J shed 1 base, and the junction held 2 bases outside the gene matches. DNA of the CDR3: TGCAGCGTGGGACTAGCGGCTTCCTACGAGCAGTACTTC. The encoded protein is CSVGLAASYEQYF.

The chain has TRBV30 and TRBJ1-2, with TRBD1 matching over 7 bases. The germline CDR1 and CDR2 sequences are GTSNPN and SVGIG (reference sequence). V lost 4 bases and J lost 2; bases outside the gene matches: 4. The CDR3 loop spans 13 amino acids. CDR3 loop: CAWNIQGNYGYTF. CDR3 in DNA: TGTGCCTGGAATATACAGGGGAACTATGGCTACACCTTC.